This paragraph reports one TCR beta chain. Next came a second PCR, run for about 7 to 12 cycles, which used a sample-barcoded 5' primer along with a J-beta primer mix. TCRdb fed the 5' RACE reads into MiXCR, producing one record per CDR3 protein. The table lists approximately 850,000 distinct CDR3 sequences, under 55% of them singletons. The sample is drawn from a study of blood T cells in healthy people across ages. The CDR3 is 12 residues long. V lost 1 base and J 11 bases, leaving 9 bases between the germline ends. Germline CDR1 and CDR2: SEHNR and FQNEAQ (reference sequence). The rearrangement links TRBV7-9 to TRBJ1-5; D is undetermined. This TCR was sampled from a man between 60 and 70 years old in good health. The sequencing input was blood. CDR3 DNA sequence: TGTGCCAGCAGCTTAGACCGGACCACCCAGCATTTT. It specifies CASSLDRTTQHF.